A single sample gave rise to the 18 T cell receptor beta chains below, sequenced in a study of blood T cell repertoires in COVID-19. TCRdb keeps only in-frame clones here, not all; method: immunoSEQ multiplex PCR. Altogether about 320,000 clones are present, around nine tenths being singletons, with the ten largest covering roughly 2.6%. The sample was PBMCs or T cells enriched from blood (not recorded which). Receptor source: a man aged 60-69 years who had recovered from COVID-19.

This chain joins TRBV5-1 and TRBJ2-7; D perhaps matches TRBD2 (5 bases). Trimming took 0 bases from V and 7 from J, leaving 8 bases between them. Germline V gene data show CDR1 as SGHRS and CDR2 as YFSETQ. This CDR3 spans 12 amino acids. CDR3: CASSLGGLEQYF. As DNA, the CDR3 is TGCGCCAGCAGCTTGGGAGGGTTAGAGCAGTACTTC.

This clone was seen once. The chain joins TRBV6-6 to TRBJ1-1; 8 nucleotides line up with TRBD1. Germline V gives CDR1 MNHNY, CDR2 SVGAGI (reference sequence). CDR3 length: 19 residues. With 6 bases clipped from V and 0 bases from J, the junction kept 18 bases outside the gene matches. This CDR3 is CASSFRGLPRPNMNTEAFF. The DNA of the CDR3 is TGTGCCAGCAGCTTCAGGGGGCTTCCGCGGCCCAACATGAACACTGAAGCTTTCTTT.

J is TRBJ1-5 and V is TRBV19, with 12 bases lining up with TRBD1. Germline trimming cut 4 bases from V and 6 bases from J; bases unmatched to any gene: 1. Looked up from germline, CDR1 is LNHDA and CDR2 is SQIVND (reference sequence). This CDR3 is 14 amino acids long. The DNA for the CDR3 is TGTGCCAGTAGTACGGGACAGGGGGCTCAGCCCCAGCATTTT. As protein: CASSTGQGAQPQHF.

V and J are TRBV3-1 (or the pseudogene TRBV3-2) and TRBJ1-5; 7 bases fit TRBD1. The J segment lost 4 bases and the V segment lost 4 bases, leaving 4 bases of the junction unmatched. Germline V gene lookup returns CDR1 LGHDT and CDR2 YNNKEL (reference sequence). This CDR3 contains 14 residues. The CDR3 reads CASSPGQTNQPQHF. In DNA form, the CDR3 reads TGTGCCAGCAGCCCGGGACAGACTAATCAGCCCCAGCATTTT.

This chain joins TRBV10-3 and TRBJ1-1; 7 positions match TRBD1. The CDR3 is 17 amino acids. In germline, CDR1 is ENHRY, CDR2 SYGVKD. J gave up 0 bases and V 3 bases, and 10 bases lay outside the gene matches. CDR3 region: CAISDTTGMVMNTEAFF. The CDR3 nucleotides are TGTGCCATCAGTGACACGACAGGGATGGTAATGAACACTGAAGCTTTCTTT.

The rearrangement uses TRBV9 and TRBJ2-7; 13 positions agree with TRBD2. V trimming: 0 bases; J trimming: 6 bases; junction bases outside the gene matches: 3. The CDR3 contains 15 residues. CDR1 SGDLS and CDR2 YYNGEE come from the germline V gene. CDR3 nucleotides: TGTGCCAGCAGCGTAGGGACTAGCGGGAGTAGCGAGCAGTACTTC. Translating gives CASSVGTSGSSEQYF.

The chain recombines TRBV29-1 with TRBJ1-2; possibly TRBD1 for D (6 bases). The CDR3 sequence is 13 residues long. V lost 7 bases to trimming and J lost 5 bases, with 17 bases between them. Germline CDR1 and CDR2: SQVTM and ANQGSEA. CDR3 nucleotides: TGCAGCGCCCCAGATGAGGGGGAATATGGCTACACCTTC. Amino acids: CSAPDEGEYGYTF.

The rearrangement uses TRBV5-1 and TRBJ2-5, with D perhaps TRBD2 (5 bases). V lost 4 bases and J 2 bases, leaving 12 bases between the germline ends. Germline loops: CDR1 SGHRS, CDR2 YFSETQ. The CDR3 length is 14 residues. For the CDR3, the DNA is TGCGCCAGCAGCACCGGACGGAGGCAAGAGACCCAGTACTTC. It encodes CASSTGRRQETQYF.

V is TRBV12-3 or TRBV12-4 and J is TRBJ1-1; the D gene is possibly TRBD1 (5 bases). The CDR3 extends over 13 amino acids. Trimming took 3 bases from V and 7 from J, leaving 12 bases between them. CDR3 amino acids: CASSFIVGLEAFF. CDR3 nucleotides: TGTGCCAGCAGTTTTATTGTGGGACTTGAAGCTTTCTTT.

V usage is TRBV1 and J usage is TRBJ2-2; whether TRBD2, the table's D call, matches the DNA was not checked. TRBV1 is an annotated pseudogene. The CDR3 runs 19 residues. The CDR3 coding sequence is TGCACCAGCAGCCAGAGGCCCAGTTGTGGGAGGGCGGGGACCGGGGAGCTGTTTTTT. Its protein product is CTSSQRPSCGRAGTGELFF.

The V call is TRBV7-3, the J call TRBJ1-1, with 10 bases matching TRBD1. The V gene's germline CDR1 is SGHTA and CDR2 FQGTGA. There are 15 residues in the CDR3. Trimming removed 1 base from V and 7 bases from J; junction bases left unmatched: 6. The CDR3: CASSLSAGQGSEAFF. The CDR3 nucleotides are TGTGCCAGCAGCTTAAGCGCGGGACAGGGGAGTGAAGCTTTCTTT.

This chain joins TRBV5-1 and TRBJ2-3; maybe TRBD2 (5 bases). Trimming stripped 0 bases from V and 1 base from J, with 12 bases between. Per the germline V gene, CDR1 is SGHRS and CDR2 is YFSETQ. There are 16 residues in the CDR3. The CDR3 spells CASSLALVRGTDTQYF. The CDR3 DNA follows: TGCGCCAGCAGCTTGGCACTAGTTCGGGGCACAGATACGCAGTATTTT.

The chain joins TRBV7-2 to TRBJ2-7; 8 nucleotides agree with TRBD2. With V trimmed by 1 base and J by 4 bases, 3 bases remained unmatched. The CDR3 runs 14 residues. Germline V CDR1 and CDR2: SGHTA, FQGNSA. CDR3: CASSLGTSWYEQYF. The CDR3, as DNA: TGTGCCAGCAGCTTAGGGACTAGCTGGTACGAGCAGTACTTC. Combining the CDR3 with reference TRBV7-2 and TRBJ2-7 gives the whole variable domain GAGVSQSPSNKVTEKGKDVELRCDPISGHTALYWYRQSLGQGLEFLIYFQGNSAPDKSGLPSDRFSAERTGGSVSTLTIQRTQQEDSAVYLCASSLGTSWYEQYFGPGTRLTVT.

CDR3 bases: TGTGCCAGCAGCTTACCCGGGACTAGCGGGAGGCCCAACACCGGGGAGCTGTTTTTT. It encodes CASSLPGTSGRPNTGELFF. The V gene is TRBV7-8, the J gene TRBJ2-2, with 15 bases fitting TRBD2. Germline loops: CDR1 SGHVS, CDR2 FQNEAQ. The CDR3 covers 19 residues. Germline trimming cut 2 bases from V and 2 bases from J; bases unmatched to any gene: 6. The full variable domain, in which reference TRBV7-8 and TRBJ2-2 provide the parts outside the CDR3, is GAGVSQSPRYKVAKRGQDVALRCDPISGHVSLFWYQQALGQGPEFLTYFQNEAQLDKSGLPSDRFFAERPEGSVSTLKIQRTQQEDSAVYLCASSLPGTSGRPNTGELFFGEGSRLTVL.

The chain has TRBV18 and TRBJ1-2; D gene ambiguous. This CDR3 has 14 amino acids. Trimming pared 2 bases from V and 0 bases from J, leaving 7 bases between. Germline CDR1 is KGHSH and CDR2 is LQKENI. This chain's CDR3 is CASSPASANYGYTF. The CDR3 DNA follows: TGTGCCAGCTCACCAGCTTCAGCTAACTATGGCTACACCTTC.

V gene TRBV11-2 combines with J gene TRBJ2-1, with a weak D call TRBD1 (5 bases). Trimming stripped 2 bases from V and 9 bases from J, with 14 bases between. The germline CDR1 and CDR2 sequences are SGHAT and FQNNGV. The CDR3 extends over 14 amino acids. Here the CDR3 DNA reads TGTGCCAGCAGCTTAACGTCTACAGGCGGTGAGCAGTTCTTC. Translated, it gives CASSLTSTGGEQFF.

The chain joins TRBV6-5 to TRBJ1-2; 8 bases agree with TRBD1. The V gene end was trimmed by 6 bases and the J gene end by 8 bases; junction bases not matched to a gene: 8. Germline CDR1 reads MNHEY; CDR2 reads SVGAGI. The CDR3 covers 13 residues. The CDR3 sequence is CASRDRQGKGYTF. DNA of the CDR3: TGTGCCAGCAGGGACCGACAGGGGAAAGGCTACACCTTC.

This clone appeared once. The rearrangement uses TRBV18 and TRBJ2-3; TRBD1 might be the D (5 bases). The CDR3 runs 15 residues. Germline V gives CDR1 KGHSH, CDR2 LQKENI. The V end was cut by 2 bases, the J end by 1 base, with 10 bases between. CDR3 sequence: CASSPIVGGTDTQYF. Written as DNA, the CDR3 is TGTGCCAGCTCACCAATAGTAGGGGGCACAGATACGCAGTATTTT.